This T cell receptor beta chain was identified in a study of blood T cell repertoires in COVID-19. Whole-study context: COVID-19 samples collected from the United States, Italy and Spain covered acute and convalescent phases. Sources were T cells, B-cell-depleted T cells, or PBMCs; the material itself was cDNA or gDNA.

CDR3 size: 17 residues. Per germline, CDR1 KGHDR and CDR2 SFDVKD. With 4 bases removed from V and 5 bases from J, the gap between germline ends came to 22 bases. During active infection, Seattle patients enrolled and were then monitored through disease. Authors' methods: Nucleated cell counts were estimated from reference gene primer amplification. Measured with immunoSEQ multiplex PCR; TCRdb has only the in-frame clones, and not every one. The V and J calls and the clone size are those of that table, but D and trimming were determined from the DNA. The profile shows hundreds of thousands of clones, about 88% of them singletons.

Sequenced sample: peripheral blood. The source of this sequence is a woman aged 60-75 years with COVID-19, enrolled during active disease. The rearrangement uses TRBV24-1 and TRBJ2-5, with a possible D match to TRBD1 (6 bases). DNA for the CDR3: TGTGCCACCAGTGACCCAGCGAGGACAGCCGGGGCGGAGACCCAGTACTTC. This codes for CATSDPARTAGAETQYF.